The 23 T cell receptor beta chains below come from one sample, sequenced in a study of post-analysis software for immune sequencing data. Study results and caveats: Roughly 5 TRBV segments occurring more often in patients than controls included TRBV5-6, TRBV5-1 and TRBV20-1.

TCR beta cDNA libraries included unique molecular identifiers. TCRdb independently ran MiXCR on the PCR reads; one entry per CDR3 protein. This sample yields some 890,000 distinct CDR3 sequences, of which approximately 57% are seen a single time; approximately 4.5% belongs to the top ten. Their cognate antigens are unknown. The sequencing sample was made of blood. The receptors were gathered from a girl aged 5 to 17 with multiple sclerosis.

J is TRBJ1-5 and V is TRBV19; 10 positions agree with TRBD1. The CDR3 sequence is 16 residues long. V dropped 1 base and J dropped 6; count of bases not matched to a gene: 6. Germline V CDR1 and CDR2: LNHDA, SQIVND (reference sequence). CDR3 residues: CASSIVMDRGGQPQHF. The DNA for the CDR3 is TGTGCCAGTAGTATAGTCATGGACAGGGGGGGTCAGCCCCAGCATTTT. The whole variable domain, remainder taken from reference TRBV19 and TRBJ1-5, is DGGITQSPKYLFRKEGQNVTLSCEQNLNHDAMYWYRQDPGQGLRLIYYSQIVNDFQKGDIAEGYSVSREKKESFPLTVTSAQKNPTAFYLCASSIVMDRGGQPQHFGDGTRLSIL.

The chain has TRBV20-1 and TRBJ2-4; D is tentatively TRBD1 or TRBD2 (5 bases each). The CDR3 consists of 16 residues. Germline V lookup: CDR1 DFQATT, CDR2 SNEGSKA (reference sequence). The V end lost 4 bases, the J end lost 0 bases, and 16 bases lay between the germline ends. The CDR3 spells CSATPGRVIAKNIQYF. CDR3 nucleotide sequence: TGCAGTGCTACCCCGGGACGGGTGATAGCCAAAAACATTCAGTACTTC.

This clonotype was picked up a small number of times. The chain recombines TRBV29-1 with TRBJ2-7; D assignment may be TRBD1 or TRBD2 (6 bases each). Germline V CDR1 and CDR2: SQVTM, ANQGSEA. Trimming removed 5 bases at V and 2 bases at J, with 16 bases between. The CDR3 extends over 14 amino acids. The CDR3 DNA follows: TGCAGCGTTCCCGAAGGGGGGCGCCCCTACGAGCAGTACTTC. Translated: CSVPEGGRPYEQYF.

The CDR3 region is CSARDTHGGETQYF. CDR3 sequence (DNA): TGCAGTGCTAGAGATACCCACGGGGGAGAGACCCAGTACTTC. This chain joins TRBV20-1 and TRBJ2-5; a possible D gene is TRBD2 (6 bases). This CDR3 is 14 amino acids long. Trimming took 0 bases from V and 4 from J, leaving 12 bases between them. The germline V gene encodes CDR1 DFQATT and CDR2 SNEGSKA (reference sequence).

The gene calls are TRBV7-6 and TRBJ2-4; D unclear. TRBJ2-7 explains the end of the DNA better; the J call may be wrong. CDR3 length equals 13 residues. The germline V gene encodes CDR1 SGHVS and CDR2 FNYEAQ. CDR3 protein: CASSLEPVYEQYF. Here the CDR3 DNA reads TGTGCCAGCAGCTTGGAACCTGTCTACGAGCAGTACTTC.

CDR3 in amino acids: CSARDRVMRQPQHF. In nucleotides, the CDR3 is TGCAGTGCCCGTGACAGGGTGATGAGGCAGCCCCAGCATTTT. The rearrangement links TRBV20-1 to TRBJ1-5; 7 positions agree with TRBD1. This CDR3 spans 14 amino acids. Germline CDR1 and CDR2: DFQATT and SNEGSKA (reference sequence). Losses at the gene ends were 6 bases for V and 7 bases for J; bases not matched to a gene: 12.

The rearrangement uses TRBV29-1 and TRBJ2-2, with TRBD1 as a possible D gene (8 bases). Germline CDR1 SQVTM, CDR2 ANQGSEA. Deletions cut 4 bases from V and 4 bases from J, with 13 bases between. The CDR3 loop spans 14 amino acids. CDR3 bases: TGCAGCGTTGGGTACAGGGGGGGCACCGGGGAGCTGTTTTTT. Translation gives CSVGYRGGTGELFF.

V is TRBV3-1 and J is TRBJ1-4; D gene unclear. Germline V gives CDR1 LGHDT, CDR2 YNNKEL (reference sequence). The CDR3 sequence is 14 residues long. The ends were cut back, 1 base at V and 3 bases at J, with 6 bases in the middle. The DNA for the CDR3 is TGTGCCAGCAGCCAAGGTTTCGCTAATGAAAAACTGTTTTTT. Translating gives CASSQGFANEKLFF. The whole variable domain, remainder taken from reference TRBV3-1 and TRBJ1-4, is DTAVSQTPKYLVTQMGNDKSIKCEQNLGHDTMYWYKQDSKKFLKIMFSYNNKELIINETVPNRFSPKSPDKAHLNLHINSLELGDSAVYFCASSQGFANEKLFFGSGTQLSVL.

The chain combines TRBV29-1 with TRBJ2-4, with 7 bases identical to TRBD1. This CDR3 spans 12 amino acids. Unmatched junction bases numbered 4, after V lost 4 bases and J lost 7 bases. Germline assignment: CDR1 SQVTM and CDR2 ANQGSEA. The CDR3 DNA is TGCAGCGTTGCGACAGGGTTGAACATTCAGTACTTC. It yields the protein CSVATGLNIQYF. The complete variable domain, with remaining parts taken from reference TRBV29-1 and TRBJ2-4, reads SAVISQKPSRDICQRGTSLTIQCQVDSQVTMMFWYRQQPGQSLTLIATANQGSEATYESGFVIDKFPISRPNLTFSTLTVSNMSPEDSSIYLCSVATGLNIQYFGAGTRLSVL.

The chain joins TRBV7-9 to TRBJ1-1; D is uncertain. This CDR3 is 14 amino acids long. Germline CDR1 is SEHNR and CDR2 is FQNEAQ (reference sequence). The V end lost 8 bases, the J end lost 2 bases, and 15 bases lay between the germline ends. CDR3 in amino acids: CASPDGRSNTEAFF. In DNA, the CDR3 is TGTGCCAGCCCGGATGGACGGTCTAACACTGAAGCTTTCTTT.

The DNA for the CDR3 is TGCAGTGCTAGAGAGAGGGGCAGTTCCTACGAGCAGTACTTC. Translation gives CSARERGSSYEQYF. The rearrangement links TRBV20-1 to TRBJ2-7, with D perhaps given as TRBD1 or TRBD2 (5 bases each). CDR1 DFQATT and CDR2 SNEGSKA come from the germline V gene (reference sequence). CDR3 size: 14 residues. Between the trimmed V and J ends, which lost 0 bases and 1 base, there was a span of 10 bases.

This clonotype was seen a handful of times. The rearrangement uses TRBV29-1 and TRBJ2-7, with a weak D call TRBD2 (5 bases). The CDR3 sequence is 11 residues long. Germline-derived CDR1 and CDR2 are SQVTM and ANQGSEA. The germline V and J ends were trimmed by 7 bases and 2 bases, with 9 bases remaining between them. The CDR3 coding sequence is TGCAGCGGGACTGAAGCCTACGAGCAGTACTTC. Amino acid sequence: CSGTEAYEQYF.

The J gene is TRBJ2-7, the V gene TRBV7-9; D might be TRBD2 (6 bases). The V gene lost 6 bases and the J gene lost 5 bases, with 11 bases spanning the gap. The CDR3 contains 12 residues. Germline assignment: CDR1 SEHNR and CDR2 FQNEAQ (reference sequence). CDR3 region: CASRSEGNEQYF. CDR3 bases: TGTGCCAGCAGATCGGAGGGGAACGAGCAGTACTTC.

In DNA, the CDR3 is TGTGCCAGCAGTTACGCCCCGACGACCCAACGGGGAGGTGGTGAGCAGTTCTTC. As protein: CASSYAPTTQRGGGEQFF. The V gene is TRBV6-5, the J gene TRBJ2-1; D may be TRBD2 (6 bases). Trimming pared 2 bases from V and 9 bases from J, leaving 26 bases between. The CDR3 spans 18 residues. Germline V gene sequence: CDR1 MNHEY, CDR2 SVGAGI.

V usage is TRBV4-3 and J usage is TRBJ2-3; possibly TRBD2 for D (6 bases). Germline V gene data show CDR1 as LGHNA and CDR2 as YSLEER. The V end was cut by 0 bases, the J end by 6 bases, with 10 bases between. The CDR3 spans 14 residues. The CDR3 nucleotides are TGCGCCAGCAGCCAAGATTCGGGGAGGGATACGCAGTATTTT. This encodes CASSQDSGRDTQYF.

CDR3 sequence reads: CASSLSRLPNTGYTF. As DNA, the CDR3 is TGTGCCAGCAGTTTATCGAGGCTCCCAAACACTGGCTACACCTTC. This sequence joins TRBV27 and TRBJ1-2; D is unresolved. The CDR3 contains 15 residues. V lost 0 bases to trimming and J lost 7 bases, with 15 bases between them. Per germline, CDR1 MNHEY and CDR2 SMNVEV (reference sequence).

This sequence joins TRBV12-3 or TRBV12-4 and TRBJ2-3; 12 positions match TRBD2. The V gene end was trimmed by 7 bases and the J gene end by 6 bases; junction bases not matched to a gene: 11. This CDR3 contains 16 residues. The CDR3 nucleotides read TGTGCCAGCACCCTTGGACTAGCGGGACGCCCGGATACGCAGTATTTT. Its translation is CASTLGLAGRPDTQYF.

This chain joins TRBV29-1 and TRBJ2-7, with 9 bases matching TRBD2. With V trimmed by 4 bases and J by 3 bases, 10 bases remained unmatched. Germline CDR1 SQVTM, CDR2 ANQGSEA. The CDR3 runs to 15 residues. The CDR3 coding sequence is TGCAGCGTTGGAGGTGCGGCTAGCGGGAACTACGAGCAGTACTTC. As protein: CSVGGAASGNYEQYF.

This clonotype was seen a handful of times. The J gene is TRBJ2-7, the V gene TRBV6-5; possibly TRBD2 for D (5 bases). This CDR3 has 14 residues. The germline gives CDR1 MNHEY, CDR2 SVGAGI. V gave up 7 bases and J gave up 6 bases, with 19 bases separating them. The CDR3 DNA is TGTGCCAGCACCTACGGGATATCGGGGTCCGAGCAGTACTTC. Translated: CASTYGISGSEQYF.

This clonotype was seen a few times. The chain has TRBV7-9 and TRBJ2-7; 8 bases align to TRBD1. V shed 4 bases and J 9 bases; nucleotides not matched to a gene: 17. The CDR3 consists of 16 residues. Germline values: CDR1 SEHNR, CDR2 FQNEAQ (reference sequence). For the CDR3, the DNA is TGTGCCAGCAGCTCAACGGTTGGGACAGGACCCTCAGGGCAGTACTTC. It encodes CASSSTVGTGPSGQYF.

The chain recombines TRBV6-2 or TRBV6-3 with TRBJ2-1; 8 nucleotides agree with TRBD2. V lost 6 bases and J lost 7; bases outside the gene matches: 11. Germline V CDR1 and CDR2: MNHEY, SVGEGT. The CDR3 is 15 residues long. For the CDR3, the DNA is TGTGCCAGCAGCCCCGCGGGACTAGTATCTAATGAGCAGTTCTTC. Its protein product is CASSPAGLVSNEQFF.

V usage is TRBV12-3 or TRBV12-4 and J usage is TRBJ2-7; 7 bases map to TRBD2. This CDR3 is 16 amino acids long. V gave up 0 bases and J gave up 6 bases; unmatched junction bases: 11. CDR3 nucleotides: TGTGCCAGCAGTTTAGCGCCAAGCGGGGCAGCTGGCGAGCAGTACTTC. Translated, it gives CASSLAPSGAAGEQYF.

The chain joins TRBV6-5 to TRBJ2-7; TRBD1 might be the D (6 bases). Germline CDR1 is MNHEY and CDR2 is SVGAGI. With 2 bases removed from V and 3 bases from J, the gap between germline ends came to 11 bases. The CDR3 is made up of 14 amino acids. CDR3 in amino acids: CASSYRGSGYEQYF. In DNA, the CDR3 is TGTGCCAGCAGTTACAGGGGGTCTGGCTACGAGCAGTACTTC.